This T cell receptor beta chain was captured in a study of T cell responses to AZD1222 COVID-19 vaccine. The protocol was immunoSEQ multiplex PCR, while the TCRdb copy is restricted to in-frame clones and leaves out a portion. The sample carries 100,000 to 150,000 clones, 70% to 90% recorded once. V shed 4 bases, J shed 6 bases, and the junction held 7 bases outside the gene matches. The germline V gene encodes CDR1 SGHNT and CDR2 YYREEE (reference sequence). The CDR3 extends over 17 amino acids. The chain employs TRBV5-4 and TRBJ2-2; 15 nucleotides match TRBD2. The TCR sequence derives from an adult in good health. The specimen comprised peripheral blood, sampled on day 0 of AZD1222 vaccination. The CDR3 coding sequence is TGTGCCAGCAGCAAAGGACTAGCGGGAGGGCTAGCCGGGGAGCTGTTTTTT. Amino acid sequence: CASSKGLAGGLAGELFF.